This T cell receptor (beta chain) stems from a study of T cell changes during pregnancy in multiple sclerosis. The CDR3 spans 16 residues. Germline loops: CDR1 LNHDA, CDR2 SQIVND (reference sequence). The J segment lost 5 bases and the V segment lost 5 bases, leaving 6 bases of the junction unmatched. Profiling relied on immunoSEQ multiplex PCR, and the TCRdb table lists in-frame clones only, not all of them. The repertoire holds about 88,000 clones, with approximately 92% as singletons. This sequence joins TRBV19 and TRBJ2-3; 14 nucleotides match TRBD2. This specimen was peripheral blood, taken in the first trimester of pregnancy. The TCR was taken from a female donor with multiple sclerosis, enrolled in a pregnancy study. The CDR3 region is CASSVTSGRAGDTQYF. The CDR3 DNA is TGTGCCAGTAGTGTGACTAGCGGGAGGGCCGGAGATACGCAGTATTTT.